The 16 T cell receptor beta chains listed next were all sequenced from one sample in a study of neurological immune-mediated disorders. Each CDR3 protein gets one entry after TCRdb re-called the 5' RACE reads with MiXCR. This sample has more than 15,000 distinct CDR3 sequences, with approximately 15% found just once. The specimen sequenced was PBMCs. All receptors come from a man aged 60 to 69 with HTLV-1-associated myelopathy (HAM/TSP).

This clonotype was observed many times. This chain links TRBV25-1 with TRBJ1-2, with 8 bases identical to TRBD1. This CDR3 comprises 14 residues. Per the germline V gene, CDR1 is MGHDK and CDR2 is SYGVNS. The J segment lost 4 bases and the V segment lost 3 bases, leaving 4 bases of the junction unmatched. CDR3 nucleotides: TGTGCCAGCAGTGAGACAGGGGCGGGCTATGGCTACACCTTC. Translation gives CASSETGAGYGYTF.

Ten or more counts support this clonotype. The rearrangement joins TRBV5-1 to TRBJ2-2, with 8 nucleotides matching TRBD1. J gave up 4 bases and V 3 bases, and 8 bases lay outside the gene matches. This CDR3 spans 16 amino acids. The germline V gene encodes CDR1 SGHRS and CDR2 YFSETQ. CDR3 amino acids: CASSYSGQGPTGELFF. DNA for the CDR3: TGCGCCAGCAGCTACTCAGGACAGGGCCCCACCGGGGAGCTGTTTTTT.

The sample holds one count of this clonotype. CDR3 region: CSASRRPGTGGSGELFF. The CDR3 nucleotides are TGCAGTGCTAGTAGGAGACCCGGGACAGGAGGGTCCGGGGAGCTGTTTTTT. This sequence joins TRBV20-1 and TRBJ2-2; TRBD1 matches 8 bases. V shed 3 bases, J shed 6 bases, and the junction held 15 bases outside the gene matches. Per the germline V gene, CDR1 is DFQATT and CDR2 is SNEGSKA (reference sequence). This CDR3 is built from 17 residues.

This clonotype came up many times. The rearrangement links TRBV3-1 to TRBJ1-1; D not resolved. The CDR3 runs to 14 residues. CDR1 is LGHDT and CDR2 is YNNKEL in the germline V gene (reference sequence). V was trimmed by 4 bases and J by 1 base, leaving 10 bases between them. In nucleotides, the CDR3 is TGTGCCAGCAGCCGAAAACGTGGGAACACTGAAGCTTTCTTT. This codes for CASSRKRGNTEAFF.

In its sample, this clonotype was seen many times. The chain links TRBV5-1 to TRBJ2-1; D remains ambiguous. The ends were cut back, 0 bases at V and 6 bases at J, with 7 bases in the middle. Germline lookup yields CDR1 SGHRS and CDR2 YFSETQ. The length of the CDR3 is 13 residues. DNA for the CDR3: TGCGCCAGCAGCTTGGGAGTCGGCAATGAGCAGTTCTTC. Translated: CASSLGVGNEQFF. Combining the CDR3 with reference TRBV5-1 and TRBJ2-1 gives the whole variable domain KAGVTQTPRYLIKTRGQQVTLSCSPISGHRSVSWYQQTPGQGLQFLFEYFSETQRNKGNFPGRFSGRQFSNSRSEMNVSTLELGDSALYLCASSLGVGNEQFFGPGTRLTVL.

This clonotype was seen a few times. DNA of the CDR3: TGTGCCAGCAGCTTAGTTGAGGCCAAAAACATTCAGTACTTC. Translating gives CASSLVEAKNIQYF. The J gene is TRBJ2-4, the V gene TRBV7-9; D not certain. Germline V gene lookup returns CDR1 SEHNR and CDR2 FQNEAQ (reference sequence). Trimming took off 1 base at V and 1 base at J, with 5 bases between the two ends. The CDR3 totals 14 residues.

This clonotype appeared many times. The CDR3 loop reads CASSQGGGAYNEQFF. CDR3 in DNA: TGTGCCAGCAGCCAAGGAGGCGGGGCCTACAATGAGCAGTTCTTC. The genes are TRBV3-1 and TRBJ2-1; D might be TRBD2 (6 bases). Germline V CDR1 and CDR2: LGHDT, YNNKEL (reference sequence). This CDR3 is 15 amino acids long. V was trimmed by 1 base and J by 2 bases, leaving 9 bases between them.

The chain employs TRBV19 and TRBJ1-5, with D unclear. Trimming pared 9 bases from V and 5 bases from J, leaving 17 bases between. Germline assignment: CDR1 LNHDA and CDR2 SQIVND (reference sequence). This CDR3 region has 14 residues. CDR3 in DNA: TGTGCCAGCCTATCGACTTCTAGAGATCAGCCCCAGCATTTT. It translates to CASLSTSRDQPQHF.

This clonotype was seen many times. The chain employs TRBV20-1 and TRBJ1-3, with 10 bases fitting TRBD1. V was clipped by 0 bases and J by 4 bases; unmatched bases: 3. CDR3 length: 15 amino acids. Germline V gene sequence: CDR1 DFQATT, CDR2 SNEGSKA (reference sequence). As DNA, the CDR3 is TGCAGTGCTAGAGATAGACAGGGGGCAGGAAACACCATATATTTT. Translating it yields CSARDRQGAGNTIYF.

This clonotype has at least ten counts. The chain joins TRBV11-2 to TRBJ2-3; a weak D match, TRBD1 (6 bases). The CDR3 is 13 amino acids. Trimming took 6 bases from V and 7 from J, leaving 14 bases between them. Germline loops: CDR1 SGHAT, CDR2 FQNNGV. CDR3 coding DNA: TGTGCCAGCAGGAGACAGGTCGTGTATACGCAGTATTTT. Translation gives CASRRQVVYTQYF.

This clonotype was recorded at least ten times. The gene calls are TRBV5-1 and TRBJ1-1; the match to TRBD1 covers 7 bases. The CDR3 contains 15 residues. With V trimmed by 0 bases and J by 7 bases, 9 bases remained unmatched. Germline lookup yields CDR1 SGHRS and CDR2 YFSETQ. CDR3 in amino acids: CASSLGNPGQSEAFF. CDR3 sequence (DNA): TGCGCCAGCAGCTTGGGCAATCCGGGACAGAGTGAAGCTTTCTTT. The full variable domain, in which reference TRBV5-1 and TRBJ1-1 provide the parts outside the CDR3, is KAGVTQTPRYLIKTRGQQVTLSCSPISGHRSVSWYQQTPGQGLQFLFEYFSETQRNKGNFPGRFSGRQFSNSRSEMNVSTLELGDSALYLCASSLGNPGQSEAFFGQGTRLTVV.

This clonotype was seen ten or more times. Compared with germline, one end of the junction differs, possibly owing to a read error. The rearrangement joins TRBV12-3 or TRBV12-4 to TRBJ1-2; unclear D gene. CDR3 length: 13 amino acids. The CDR3 DNA follows: TGTGCCAGCAGGTTAGACACGGCCTATGGCTACACCTTC. It translates to CASRLDTAYGYTF.

This clonotype was picked up many times. In nucleotides, the CDR3 is TGCGCCAGCAGCTACGGACAGGGTACGGCGCAGTATTTT. Its translation is CASSYGQGTAQYF. The chain employs TRBV5-1 and TRBJ2-3, with TRBD1 matching 8 bases. Trimming took 3 bases from V and 10 from J; bases not matched to a gene: 7. Germline V gene lookup returns CDR1 SGHRS and CDR2 YFSETQ. The CDR3 contains 13 residues. The variable domain in full, with the rest retrieved from reference TRBV5-1 and TRBJ2-3, is KAGVTQTPRYLIKTRGQQVTLSCSPISGHRSVSWYQQTPGQGLQFLFEYFSETQRNKGNFPGRFSGRQFSNSRSEMNVSTLELGDSALYLCASSYGQGTAQYFGPGTRLTVL.

This chain joins TRBV10-3 and TRBJ1-1; no definite D call. The V and J ends lost 2 bases and 7 bases respectively, with 8 bases between them. The CDR3 is 12 residues long. Germline CDR1 and CDR2: ENHRY and SYGVKD. DNA for the CDR3: TGTGCCATCAGTGAGACGGAGAGTGAAGCTTTCTTT. Its protein product is CAISETESEAFF.

The chain combines TRBV5-1 with TRBJ1-2; D uncertain. Germline assignment: CDR1 SGHRS and CDR2 YFSETQ. Trimming stripped 8 bases from V and 6 bases from J, with 11 bases between. This CDR3 spans 11 amino acids. CDR3 protein: CASSPGHGYTF. The CDR3 DNA follows: TGCGCCAGTAGCCCCGGACATGGCTACACCTTC.

This clonotype came up once. The rearrangement uses TRBV7-6 and TRBJ2-3; D possibly corresponds to TRBD1 (5 bases). The V gene's germline CDR1 is SGHVS and CDR2 FNYEAQ. V was shortened by 2 bases and J by 7 bases, with 13 bases between the two germline ends. The CDR3 has 14 amino acids. The CDR3 spells CASSLSRWTYTQYF. In nucleotides, the CDR3 is TGTGCCAGCAGCTTAAGCAGGTGGACATATACGCAGTATTTT. Full variable domain (outside the CDR3, taken from reference TRBV7-6 and TRBJ2-3): GAGVSQSPRYKVTKRGQDVALRCDPISGHVSLYWYRQALGQGPEFLTYFNYEAQQDKSGLPNDRFSAERPEGSISTLTIQRTEQRDSAMYRCASSLSRWTYTQYFGPGTRLTVL.